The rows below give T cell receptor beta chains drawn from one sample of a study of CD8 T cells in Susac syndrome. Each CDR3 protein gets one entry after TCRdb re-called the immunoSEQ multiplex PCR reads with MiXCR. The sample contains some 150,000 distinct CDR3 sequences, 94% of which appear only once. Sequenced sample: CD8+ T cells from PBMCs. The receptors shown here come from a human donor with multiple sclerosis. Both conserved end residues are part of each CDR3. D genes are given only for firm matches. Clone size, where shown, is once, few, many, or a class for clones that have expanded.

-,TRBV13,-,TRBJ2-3,CASSLGKGTQYF,TGTGCCAGCAGCCTGGGTAAAGGTACGCAGTATTTT
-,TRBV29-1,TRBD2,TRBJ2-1,CSVDPRTRPYNEQFF,TGCAGCGTTGACCCAAGGACTAGACCCTACAATGAGCAGTTCTTC
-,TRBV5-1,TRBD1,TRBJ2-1,CASRYDRGRLSDEQFF,TGCGCCAGCAGGTATGACAGGGGCCGGCTTTCCGATGAGCAGTTCTTC
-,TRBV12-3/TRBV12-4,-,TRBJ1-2,CASRGPEGINYGYTF,TGTGCCAGCCGAGGACCGGAGGGAATCAACTATGGCTACACCTTC
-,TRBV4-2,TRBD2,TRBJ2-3,CASSPAQLAAEGDTQYF,TGTGCCAGCAGCCCAGCCCAACTAGCGGCGGAAGGAGATACGCAGTATTTT
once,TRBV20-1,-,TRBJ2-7,CSATETTDYEQYF,TGCAGTGCTACAGAGACCACAGACTACGAGCAGTACTTC
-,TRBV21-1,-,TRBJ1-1,CASSQNVPVNTEAFF,TGTGCCAGCAGCCAAAATGTACCGGTGAACACTGAAGCTTTCTTT
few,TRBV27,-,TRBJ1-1,CASSFSGNTEAFF,TGTGCCAGCAGTTTTTCTGGGAACACTGAAGCTTTCTTT
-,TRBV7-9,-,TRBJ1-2,CASSLAGSWGYGYTF,TGTGCCAGCAGCTTAGCGGGCAGTTGGGGCTATGGCTACACCTTC
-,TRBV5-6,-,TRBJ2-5,CASSPSGYGDSETQYF,TGTGCCAGCAGCCCCTCTGGGTATGGGGATTCGGAGACCCAGTACTTC
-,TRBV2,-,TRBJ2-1,CAAKAGNNEQFF,TGTGCCGCCAAAGCAGGGAACAATGAGCAGTTCTTC
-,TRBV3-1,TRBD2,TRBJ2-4,CASSPGGPKNIQYF,TGTGCCAGCAGCCCGGGAGGGCCCAAAAACATTCAGTACTTC
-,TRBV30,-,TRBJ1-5,CAWSRGRGDQPQHF,TGTGCCTGGAGTCGTGGGCGGGGGGATCAGCCCCAGCATTTT
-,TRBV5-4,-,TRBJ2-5,CASSFKTQYF,TGTGCCAGCAGCTTCAAGACCCAGTACTTC
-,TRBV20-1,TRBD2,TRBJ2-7,CSAPGLASEQYF,TGCAGTGCACCGGGACTAGCCAGCGAGCAGTACTTC
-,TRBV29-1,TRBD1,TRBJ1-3,CSAGGTADSGNTIYF,TGCAGCGCCGGAGGGACAGCCGACTCTGGAAACACCATATATTTT
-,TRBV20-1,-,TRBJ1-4,CSARLEKLFF,TGCAGTGCGAGATTAGAAAAACTGTTTTTT
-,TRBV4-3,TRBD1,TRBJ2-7,CASSQDAGQGDSYEQYF,TGCGCCAGCAGCCAAGATGCGGGACAGGGGGACTCCTACGAGCAGTACTTC
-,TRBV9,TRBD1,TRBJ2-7,CASSVLGTGSYEQYF,TGTGCCAGCAGCGTACTGGGGACAGGATCCTACGAGCAGTACTTC
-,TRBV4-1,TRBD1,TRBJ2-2,CASSEPGQGFTGELFF,TGCGCCAGCTCAGAACCGGGACAGGGGTTCACCGGGGAGCTGTTTTTT
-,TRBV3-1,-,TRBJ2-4,CASSQDMGPIRGGIAKNIQYF,TGTGCCAGCAGCCAAGATATGGGGCCGATCCGAGGAGGAATAGCCAAAAACATTCAGTACTTC
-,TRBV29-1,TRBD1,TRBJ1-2,CSVEGLEPGQGTYYGYTF,TGCAGCGTTGAGGGCCTAGAACCGGGACAGGGCACATACTATGGCTACACCTTC
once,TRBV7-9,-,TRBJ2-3,CASTDWIGGPSDTQYF,TGTGCCAGCACAGATTGGATCGGAGGACCTTCAGATACGCAGTATTTT
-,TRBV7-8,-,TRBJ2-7,CASSPPGGHPGSEQYF,TGTGCCAGCAGCCCCCCCGGGGGACACCCGGGCTCGGAGCAGTACTTC
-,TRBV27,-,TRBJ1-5,CACGVRNQPQHF,TGCGCCTGTGGAGTCCGCAATCAGCCCCAGCATTTT
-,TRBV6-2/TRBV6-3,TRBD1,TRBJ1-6,CASSRTGENSPLHF,TGTGCCAGCAGTCGGACAGGGGAAAATTCACCCCTCCACTTT
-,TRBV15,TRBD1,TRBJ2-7,CATSWTGREQYF,TGTGCCACCAGCTGGACAGGGCGCGAGCAGTACTTC
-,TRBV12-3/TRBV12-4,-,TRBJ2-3,CASSLVGRLDTQYF,TGTGCCAGCAGTTTGGTCGGAAGACTAGATACGCAGTATTTT
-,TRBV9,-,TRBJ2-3,CASSVAGADTQYF,TGTGCCAGCAGCGTAGCGGGGGCAGATACGCAGTATTTT
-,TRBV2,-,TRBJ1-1,CASKGRGEAFF,TGTGCCAGCAAAGGGCGCGGAGAAGCTTTCTTT
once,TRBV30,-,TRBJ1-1,CAWSVLGVEAFF,TGTGCCTGGAGTGTACTGGGAGTTGAAGCTTTCTTT
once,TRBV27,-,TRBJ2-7,CASTPRGTLRYEQYF,TGTGCCAGCACCCCCCGAGGGACATTACGATACGAGCAGTACTTC
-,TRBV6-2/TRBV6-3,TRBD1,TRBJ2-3,CASSGDRGITDTQYF,TGTGCCAGCAGTGGGGACAGGGGAATCACAGATACGCAGTATTTT
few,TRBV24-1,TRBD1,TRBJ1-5,CATSQGGNQPQHF,TGTGCCACCAGTCAGGGGGGCAATCAGCCCCAGCATTTT
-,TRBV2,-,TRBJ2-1,CASSEGRSIQFF,TGTGCCAGCAGTGAGGGCAGATCGATTCAGTTCTTC
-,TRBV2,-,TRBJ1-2,CAIHPGIYGYTF,TGTGCCATCCATCCGGGGATCTATGGCTACACCTTC
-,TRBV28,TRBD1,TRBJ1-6,CAIRHRQGGSPLHF,TGTGCCATCCGACACCGACAGGGTGGGTCACCCCTCCACTTT
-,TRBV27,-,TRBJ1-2,CASFSFFRANYGYTF,TGTGCCAGCTTTTCATTTTTTAGGGCGAACTATGGCTACACCTTC
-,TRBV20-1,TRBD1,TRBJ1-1,CSAILTGEGTEAFF,TGCAGTGCTATTCTAACAGGGGAAGGCACTGAAGCTTTCTTT
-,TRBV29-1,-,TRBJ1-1,CSVPNPRANTEAFF,TGCAGCGTCCCCAATCCTCGGGCGAACACTGAAGCTTTCTTT
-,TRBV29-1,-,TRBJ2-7,CSVEPAGTYEQYF,TGCAGCGTTGAACCGGCAGGGACCTACGAGCAGTACTTC
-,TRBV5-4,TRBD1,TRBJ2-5,CASSFRDSQETQYF,TGTGCCAGCAGCTTCCGGGACAGCCAAGAGACCCAGTACTTC
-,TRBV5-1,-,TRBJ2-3,CASSVRDNTDTQYF,TGCGCCAGCAGCGTCCGGGACAACACAGATACGCAGTATTTT
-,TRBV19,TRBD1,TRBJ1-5,CASSEGLGGQRQPQHF,TGTGCCAGTAGTGAGGGTTTAGGGGGACAGCGTCAGCCCCAGCATTTT
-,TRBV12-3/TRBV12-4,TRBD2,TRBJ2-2,CASSSAGGPTGELFF,TGTGCCAGCAGTTCAGCGGGGGGGCCCACCGGGGAGCTGTTTTTT
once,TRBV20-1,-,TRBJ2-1,CSASRGGRGNEQFF,TGCAGTGCTAGTCGAGGAGGGAGAGGGAATGAGCAGTTCTTC
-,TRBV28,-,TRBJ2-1,CASSLTLTGTYNEQFF,TGTGCCAGCAGTCTTACCCTCACCGGGACTTACAATGAGCAGTTCTTC
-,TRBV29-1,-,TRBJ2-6,CSVEARAVQSGANVLTF,TGCAGCGTTGAAGCTAGGGCAGTTCAATCTGGGGCCAACGTCCTGACTTTC
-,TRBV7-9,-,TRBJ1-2,CASSSSPGYTF,TGTGCCAGCAGCTCCTCACCTGGCTACACCTTC
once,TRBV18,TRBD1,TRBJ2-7,CASSPELGTESYEQYF,TGTGCCAGCTCACCCGAGCTGGGGACAGAGTCCTACGAGCAGTACTTC
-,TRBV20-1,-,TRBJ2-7,CSATDRSRYEQYF,TGCAGTGCTACCGACAGATCTCGCTACGAGCAGTACTTC
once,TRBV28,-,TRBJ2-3,CASSLFKQSTQYF,TGTGCCAGCAGTTTATTCAAGCAGTCCACGCAGTATTTT
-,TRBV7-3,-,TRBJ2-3,CASGTGRMADTQYF,TGTGCCAGCGGCACAGGGAGGATGGCAGATACGCAGTATTTT
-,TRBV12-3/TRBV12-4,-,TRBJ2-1,CASSLAMGGNEQFF,TGTGCCAGCAGTTTAGCGATGGGAGGTAATGAGCAGTTCTTC